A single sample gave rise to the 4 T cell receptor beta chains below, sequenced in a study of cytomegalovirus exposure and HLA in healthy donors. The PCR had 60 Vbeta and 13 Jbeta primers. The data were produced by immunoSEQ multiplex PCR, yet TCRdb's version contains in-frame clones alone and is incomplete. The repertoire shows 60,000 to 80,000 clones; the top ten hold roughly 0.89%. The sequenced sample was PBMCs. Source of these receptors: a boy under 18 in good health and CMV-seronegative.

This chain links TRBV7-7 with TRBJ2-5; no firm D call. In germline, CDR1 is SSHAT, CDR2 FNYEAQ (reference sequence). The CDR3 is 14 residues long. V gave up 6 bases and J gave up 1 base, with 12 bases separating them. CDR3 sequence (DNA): TGTGCCAGCAGTCGCACAGTGACCCAAGAGACCCAGTACTTC. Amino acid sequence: CASSRTVTQETQYF.

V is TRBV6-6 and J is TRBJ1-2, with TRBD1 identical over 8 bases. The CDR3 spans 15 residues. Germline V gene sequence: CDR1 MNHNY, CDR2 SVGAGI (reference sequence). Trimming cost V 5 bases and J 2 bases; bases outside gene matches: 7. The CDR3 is CASSRLRTGNYGYTF. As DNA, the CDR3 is TGTGCCAGCAGTCGCCTCAGGACAGGGAACTATGGCTACACCTTC.

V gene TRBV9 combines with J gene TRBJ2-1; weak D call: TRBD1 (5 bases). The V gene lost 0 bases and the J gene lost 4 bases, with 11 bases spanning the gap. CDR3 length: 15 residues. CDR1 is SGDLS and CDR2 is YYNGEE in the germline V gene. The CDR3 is CASSVAQGPYNEQFF. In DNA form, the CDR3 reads TGTGCCAGCAGCGTAGCGCAGGGCCCATACAATGAGCAGTTCTTC.

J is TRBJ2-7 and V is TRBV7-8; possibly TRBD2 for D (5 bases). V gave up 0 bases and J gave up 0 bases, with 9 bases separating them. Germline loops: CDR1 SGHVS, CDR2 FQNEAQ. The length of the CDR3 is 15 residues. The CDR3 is CASSLASGSSYEQYF. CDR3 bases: TGTGCCAGCAGCTTAGCGTCGGGAAGCTCCTACGAGCAGTACTTC. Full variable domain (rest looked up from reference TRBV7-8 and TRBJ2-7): GAGVSQSPRYKVAKRGQDVALRCDPISGHVSLFWYQQALGQGPEFLTYFQNEAQLDKSGLPSDRFFAERPEGSVSTLKIQRTQQEDSAVYLCASSLASGSSYEQYFGPGTRLTVT.